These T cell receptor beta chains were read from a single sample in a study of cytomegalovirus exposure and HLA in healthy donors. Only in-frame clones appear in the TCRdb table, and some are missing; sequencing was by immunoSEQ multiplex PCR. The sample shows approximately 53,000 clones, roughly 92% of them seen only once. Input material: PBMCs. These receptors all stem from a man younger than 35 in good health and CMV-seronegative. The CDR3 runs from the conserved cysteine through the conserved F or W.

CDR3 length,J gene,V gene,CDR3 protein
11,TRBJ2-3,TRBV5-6,CASSLAGTQYF
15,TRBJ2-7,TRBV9,CASSVGPGQGAEQYF
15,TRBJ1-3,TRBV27,CASRIGGGSGNTIYF
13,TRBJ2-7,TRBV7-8,CASSLTGGYEQYF
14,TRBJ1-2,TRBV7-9,CASSPGPGNYGYTF
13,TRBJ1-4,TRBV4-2,CASSQDRGEKLFF
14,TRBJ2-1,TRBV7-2,CASSLFGGYNEQFF
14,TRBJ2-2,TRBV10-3,CAISGGTASGELFF
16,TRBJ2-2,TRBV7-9,CASSRWGTDNTGELFF
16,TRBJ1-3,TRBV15,CATSRDEAAKGNTIYF
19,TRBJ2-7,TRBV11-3,CASSLATGLAGGLPYEQYF
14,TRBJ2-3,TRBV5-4,CASSFTGYTDTQYF
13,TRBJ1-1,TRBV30,CAWSLGSNTEAFF
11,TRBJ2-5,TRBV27,CATRQSETQYF
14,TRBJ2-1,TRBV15,CATSRRERWNEQFF
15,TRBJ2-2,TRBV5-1,CASSPGQGHTGELFF
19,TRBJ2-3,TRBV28,CASSATGLAGGPHSDTQYF
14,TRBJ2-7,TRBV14,CASSSGTGRYEQYF
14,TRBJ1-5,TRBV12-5,CASAPAQEYQPQHF
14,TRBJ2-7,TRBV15,CATSRDRGSLEQYF
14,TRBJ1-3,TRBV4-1,CASRKPQGRNTIYF
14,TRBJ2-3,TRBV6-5,CASRKGYGPDTQYF
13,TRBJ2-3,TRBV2,CASDYTSTDTQYF
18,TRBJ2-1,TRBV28,CASKEGLAGDLLRNEQFF
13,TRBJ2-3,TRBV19,CASRWLVADTQYF
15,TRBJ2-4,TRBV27,CASSSQTGSKNIQYF
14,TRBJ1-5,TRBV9,CASSVRGFDQPQHF
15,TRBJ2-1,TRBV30,CAWTLAGKPSDEQFF
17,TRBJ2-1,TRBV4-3,CASSQDLETGAYNEQFF
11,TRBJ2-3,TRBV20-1,CSATSGDTQYF
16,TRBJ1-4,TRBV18,CASSPAGISFNEKLFF
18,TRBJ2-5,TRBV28,CASSPQGIEAGAGETQYF
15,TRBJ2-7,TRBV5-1,CASSSTSERSREQYF
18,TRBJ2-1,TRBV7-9,CASSLRSYAEREYNEQFF
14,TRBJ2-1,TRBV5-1,CASSGGTAHNEQFF
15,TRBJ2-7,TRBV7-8,CASSLGWVGQDEQYF
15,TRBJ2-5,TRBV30,CAWSRGQGYGETQYF
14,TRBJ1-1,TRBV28,CASKVTGTYTEAFF
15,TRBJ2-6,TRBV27,CASSFWETGANVLTF
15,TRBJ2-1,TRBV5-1,CASSFLGASYNEQFF